This T cell receptor beta chain comes out of a study of regulatory dendritic cells for organ transplantation. On the study more broadly: Dendritic cell cultures received LPS on day 6. General study findings and limits: Memory CD8+ clonal expansion seemed more limited with regulatory than mature dendritic cells. Alloreactive memory CD8+ T cell pools varied considerably between individuals.

Clones were read by immunoSEQ multiplex PCR, and TCRdb kept only the in-frame ones, dropping some. The sample lists approximately 22,000 clones, approximately 85% occurring once. On this clone: Its antigen is undetermined.

Sorted T cells were CFSE-labeled and cultured around 5 days with allogeneic regulatory or mature dendritic cells at 1:10. Memory T cells were CD45RO+, naive were CD45RA+, sorted by FACS. Germline V gene data show CDR1 as SGHTA and CDR2 as FQGTGA. The CDR3 runs 14 residues. V lost 5 bases and J lost 0, with 9 bases in between. The sequencing input was naive CD4+ T cells from blood cultured with regulatory dendritic cells. Subset here: CD45RA+ naive T cells. The rearrangement links TRBV7-3 to TRBJ2-3, with D unresolved. The receptor's source is a human donor in good health. The CDR3 nucleotides read TGTGCCAGCAGCAGACATCCCAGCACAGATACGCAGTATTTT. Translating gives CASSRHPSTDTQYF.